This TCR beta chain was captured by sequencing in a study of blood T cells in healthy people across ages. Study outcomes and limitations: A roughly linear fall in TCR beta diversity per million T cells was seen with increasing age. Because donor CMV status was unknown, expanded clonotype changes were possibly confounded.

The use of a sample-barcoded 5' primer and a J-beta primer mix characterized a second PCR of about 6 to 12 cycles. TCRdb analysed the 5' RACE reads with MiXCR anew, one entry per CDR3 protein. The sample yields around 1,000,000 distinct CDR3 sequences, about 23% seen once. CDR1 is LGHDT and CDR2 is YNNKEL in the germline V gene (reference sequence). The CDR3 has 15 amino acids. For this clonotype: What it recognizes is unknown.

Donors each provided around 9 milliliters of peripheral blood. Another study also made use of these data, one on T cells of mothers and their children.

V gene TRBV3-1 combines with J gene TRBJ2-5, with a weak D call TRBD1 (6 bases). The DNA end is a closer match to TRBJ2-7, so the J assignment may be wrong. This clonotype was sampled from a girl under 10 years old in good health. The sequenced sample consisted of blood. CDR3 nucleotides: TGTGCCAGCAGTCCCCGTTTGGTCAAGGGGGACGAGCAGTACTTC. It codes for CASSPRLVKGDEQYF.